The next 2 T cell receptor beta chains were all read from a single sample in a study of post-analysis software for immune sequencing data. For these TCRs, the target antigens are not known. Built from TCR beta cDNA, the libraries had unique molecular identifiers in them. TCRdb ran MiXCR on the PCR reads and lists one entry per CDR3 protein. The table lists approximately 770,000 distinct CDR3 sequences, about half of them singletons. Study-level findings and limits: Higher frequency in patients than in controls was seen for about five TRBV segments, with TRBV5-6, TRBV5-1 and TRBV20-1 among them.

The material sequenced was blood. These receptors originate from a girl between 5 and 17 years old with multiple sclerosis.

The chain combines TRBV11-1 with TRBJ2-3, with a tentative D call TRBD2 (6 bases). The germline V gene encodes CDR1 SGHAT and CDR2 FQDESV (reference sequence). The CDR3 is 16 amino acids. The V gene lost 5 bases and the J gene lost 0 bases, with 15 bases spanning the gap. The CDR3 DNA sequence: TGTGCCAGCAGCGCCCCGGATAGCGGTAGCACAGATACGCAGTATTTT. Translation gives CASSAPDSGSTDTQYF.

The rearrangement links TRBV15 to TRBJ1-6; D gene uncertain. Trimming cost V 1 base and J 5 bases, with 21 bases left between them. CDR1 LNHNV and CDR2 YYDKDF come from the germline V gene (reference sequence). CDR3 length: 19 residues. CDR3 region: CATSRGPVRHVGDNSPLHF. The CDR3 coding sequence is TGTGCCACCAGCAGAGGTCCCGTCAGACATGTCGGGGATAATTCACCCCTCCACTTT.